This T cell receptor beta chain was observed in a study of blood T cell repertoires in COVID-19. Repertoires were generated with immunoSEQ multiplex PCR, while TCRdb's copy carries only in-frame clones and drops some. Seen here are roughly 53,000 clones, more than 85% observed once, and the top ten hold over 4.5%. V lost 7 bases to trimming and J lost 2 bases, with 18 bases between them. The CDR3 is 16 residues long. Looked up from germline, CDR1 is SGHNT and CDR2 is YYREEE (reference sequence). This receptor was taken from a man aged 35-49 years with active COVID-19. V and J are TRBV5-4 and TRBJ2-2; D possibly corresponds to TRBD2 (6 bases). The material sequenced was peripheral blood. CDR3 sequence (DNA): TGTGCCAGCCGATTAAATCCGGGACTTAACACCGGGGAGCTGTTTTTT. Its protein is CASRLNPGLNTGELFF.